Shown below are 4 T cell receptor beta chains from a single sample sequenced in a study of T-cell memory formation after mild COVID-19. TCRdb redid the calling of the 5' RACE reads with MiXCR, one entry per CDR3 protein. The table has around 220,000 distinct CDR3 sequences, around 17% seen once. Sequencing was carried out using PBMCs or a T cell subset sorted from them (not recorded which). Source of these receptors: a young man who had mild COVID-19 (a few samples of this study predate the infection). Cell type and time point are not known.

The table lists this clonotype with many counts. This chain uses TRBV12-3 or TRBV12-4 with TRBJ1-1; TRBD1 might be the D (5 bases). CDR3 length equals 12 residues. V lost 3 bases and J lost 10, with 12 bases in between. CDR3 in amino acids: CASSFLEGRAFF. The CDR3 DNA sequence: TGTGCCAGCAGTTTTTTGGAGGGACGAGCTTTCTTT.

This sequence joins TRBV2 and TRBJ2-2; 7 bases match TRBD1. Germline CDR1 and CDR2: SNHLY and FYNNEI. This CDR3 spans 16 amino acids. V lost 0 bases to trimming and J lost 0 bases; unmatched junction nucleotides: 1. Here the CDR3 DNA reads TGTGCCAGCAGTGAAGCGGGGACAGCGAACACCGGGGAGCTGTTTTTT. This gives the protein CASSEAGTANTGELFF.

The chain carries TRBV29-1 and TRBJ2-1, with D possibly called TRBD1 or TRBD2 (6 bases each). CDR1 SQVTM and CDR2 ANQGSEA come from the germline V gene. The V gene lost 0 bases and the J gene lost 5 bases, with 14 bases spanning the gap. This CDR3 region has 15 residues. The CDR3 sequence: CSVEDVKGGNNEQFF. For the CDR3, the DNA is TGCAGCGTTGAAGATGTCAAGGGGGGCAACAATGAGCAGTTCTTC.

The chain is built from TRBV4-2 and TRBJ1-3, with TRBD1 matching 7 bases. The CDR3 runs to 18 residues. Per the germline V gene, CDR1 is LGHNA and CDR2 is YNFKEQ. Trimming removed 1 base from V and 7 bases from J; junction bases left unmatched: 16. CDR3 loop: CASSQGVARGNSQNTIYF. The CDR3 DNA reads TGTGCCAGCAGCCAAGGGGTCGCCAGGGGGAACAGCCAGAACACCATATATTTT.